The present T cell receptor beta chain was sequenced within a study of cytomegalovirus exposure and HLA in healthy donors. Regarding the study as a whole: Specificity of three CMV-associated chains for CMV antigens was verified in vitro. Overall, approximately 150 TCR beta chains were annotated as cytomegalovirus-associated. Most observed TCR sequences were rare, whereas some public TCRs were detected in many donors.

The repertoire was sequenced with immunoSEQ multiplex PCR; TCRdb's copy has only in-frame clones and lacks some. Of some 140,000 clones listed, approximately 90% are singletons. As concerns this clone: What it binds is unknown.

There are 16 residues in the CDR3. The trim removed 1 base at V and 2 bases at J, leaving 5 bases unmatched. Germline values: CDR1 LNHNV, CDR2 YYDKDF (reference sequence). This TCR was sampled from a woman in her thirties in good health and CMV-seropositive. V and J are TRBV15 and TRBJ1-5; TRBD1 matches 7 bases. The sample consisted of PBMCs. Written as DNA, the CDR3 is TGTGCCACCAGCAGAGGGGGTACAGGGGGCAATCAGCCCCAGCATTTT. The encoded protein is CATSRGGTGGNQPQHF.